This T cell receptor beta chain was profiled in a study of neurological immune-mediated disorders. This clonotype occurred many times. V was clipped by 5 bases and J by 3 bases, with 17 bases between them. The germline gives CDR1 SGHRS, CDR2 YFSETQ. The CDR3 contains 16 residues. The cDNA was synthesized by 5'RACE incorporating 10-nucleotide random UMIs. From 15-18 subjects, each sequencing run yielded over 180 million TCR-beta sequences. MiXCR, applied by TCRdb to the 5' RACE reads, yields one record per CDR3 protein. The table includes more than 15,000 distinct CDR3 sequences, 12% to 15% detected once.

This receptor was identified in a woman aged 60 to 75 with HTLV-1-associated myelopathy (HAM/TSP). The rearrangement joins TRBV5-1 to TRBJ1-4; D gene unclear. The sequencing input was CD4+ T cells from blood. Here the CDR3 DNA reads TGCGCCAGCAGTTTTGATTCTGGGCTCTCTAATGAAAAACTGTTTTTT. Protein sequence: CASSFDSGLSNEKLFF. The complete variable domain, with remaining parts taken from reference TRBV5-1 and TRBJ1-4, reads KAGVTQTPRYLIKTRGQQVTLSCSPISGHRSVSWYQQTPGQGLQFLFEYFSETQRNKGNFPGRFSGRQFSNSRSEMNVSTLELGDSALYLCASSFDSGLSNEKLFFGSGTQLSVL.